This TCR beta chain was observed in a study of cytomegalovirus exposure and HLA in healthy donors. Study at large: A prior analysis found 95 million to 140 million unique TCR beta sequences from 170 million or so T cells.

Study-wide results and caveats: Serostatus for CMV was the only available immune exposure information. The authors listed over 150 TCR beta chains as cytomegalovirus-associated. Association of a missense DCLRE1C variant with TCR beta V- and J-gene trimming was reported in a later analysis.

The PCR made use of 60 Vbeta and 13 Jbeta primers. Data came from immunoSEQ multiplex PCR; TCRdb stores just in-frame clones and leaves some out. The sample has about 46,000 clones. The CDR3 runs 11 residues. With respect to this clone: No antigen is known for it.

The sequencing input was PBMCs. This TCR was recovered from a woman in her thirties or forties in good health and CMV-seronegative. The chain carries TRBV12-2 and TRBJ1-5. TRBV12-2 is described as a pseudogene. The chain's CDR3 is CASPPPRAQHF. CDR3 sequence (DNA): TGTGCAAGCCCCCCACCGCGGGCCCAGCATTTT.